A single sample is the source of the 26 T cell receptor beta chains below, sequenced in a study of T cells in Graves' hyperthyroidism and ophthalmopathy. RNA transcripts gave rise to amplified TCR beta CDR3 regions. Researchers ran a first-round RT-PCR on the TCR CDR3 using the HTBI primer set. Each CDR3 protein is one row after TCRdb ran MiXCR on the multiplex PCR reads. The table lists 45,000 to 75,000 distinct CDR3 sequences, just under 50% of them singletons. Input material: blood. Receptor source: a woman between 25 and 40 years old with Graves' ophthalmopathy.

V and J are TRBV20-1 and TRBJ2-1; 14 positions match TRBD2. After removal of 4 bases from V and 4 bases from J, the junction contained 3 bases not matched to a gene. Germline V CDR1 and CDR2: DFQATT, SNEGSKA (reference sequence). This CDR3 has 15 residues. The CDR3 here is CSATGLAGVYNEQFF. Written as DNA, the CDR3 is TGCAGTGCTACGGGACTAGCGGGAGTATACAATGAGCAGTTCTTC.

The chain uses TRBV29-1 and TRBJ2-2, with 13 positions matching TRBD2. The CDR3 contains 14 residues. The V and J ends lost 6 bases and 6 bases, in that order; junction bases with no gene match: 4. Per the germline V gene, CDR1 is SQVTM and CDR2 is ANQGSEA. This CDR3 is CSVRLAGGPGELFF. The CDR3 region has the DNA TGCAGCGTCCGACTAGCGGGAGGTCCCGGGGAGCTGTTTTTT.

The table lists this clonotype with many counts. The chain joins TRBV7-8 to TRBJ2-5; D possibly corresponds to TRBD1 (6 bases). V lost 0 bases and J 2 bases, leaving 10 bases between the germline ends. CDR3 size: 15 residues. Germline assignment: CDR1 SGHVS and CDR2 FQNEAQ. CDR3 bases: TGTGCCAGCAGCTTAGCGAGGACAGTACAAGAGACCCAGTACTTC. Protein product: CASSLARTVQETQYF.

A note on this clonotype: This may arise from a read error, as a much more abundant clone is one base away. The chain uses TRBV27 and TRBJ1-2; 8 nucleotides agree with TRBD1. The junction had 7 bases not matched to a gene; V was cut back by 2 bases and J by 5 bases. CDR3 size: 15 residues. The germline gives CDR1 MNHEY, CDR2 SMNVEV (reference sequence). The CDR3 loop reads CASSLTRGPIYGYTF. The CDR3 nucleotides read TGTGCCAGCAGTTTAACCAGGGGGCCGATTTATGGCTACACCTTC.

Points on this clonotype: The junction does not match germline at one end; this may be a read error. The chain links TRBV7-6 to TRBJ1-3; perhaps TRBD1 as D (6 bases). Germline loops: CDR1 SGHVS, CDR2 FNYEAQ. The CDR3 runs to 18 residues. CDR3 nucleotide sequence: TGTGCCAGCAGCTTATTAGACCCGGGGGCAGGCTCTGGAAACACCGTATATTTT. This sequence encodes CASSLLDPGAGSGNTVYF.

The V gene is TRBV5-4, the J gene TRBJ2-7, with a possible D match to TRBD2 (6 bases). The length of the CDR3 is 14 residues. Germline V CDR1 and CDR2: SGHNT, YYREEE (reference sequence). The ends were cut back, 0 bases at V and 5 bases at J, with 12 bases in the middle. The CDR3: CASSLDTGAHEQYF. The CDR3 DNA reads as TGTGCCAGCAGCTTGGACACGGGAGCACACGAGCAGTACTTC.

This clonotype showed up many times. The chain carries TRBV19 and TRBJ1-2; the D gene is possibly TRBD1 (5 bases). Germline CDR1 reads LNHDA; CDR2 reads SQIVND (reference sequence). The CDR3 sequence is 13 residues long. V was trimmed by 3 bases and J by 6 bases, leaving 11 bases between them. Here the CDR3 reads CASSMGRPNGYTF. The CDR3 nucleotides are TGTGCCAGTAGTATGGGACGGCCAAATGGCTACACCTTC.

This clonotype was counted ten times or more. This sequence joins TRBV20-1 and TRBJ2-7; no clear D gene. Germline V gene data show CDR1 as DFQATT and CDR2 as SNEGSKA (reference sequence). CDR3 length: 13 residues. Between the trimmed V and J ends, which lost 5 bases and 5 bases, there was a span of 16 bases. The CDR3 DNA is TGCAGTGCTCAAAGGACCTCTCGGGACGAGCAGTACTTC. Its protein product is CSAQRTSRDEQYF.

This clonotype was seen at least ten times. This chain links TRBV4-1 with TRBJ1-1, with 7 positions matching TRBD1. Germline V gives CDR1 MGHRA, CDR2 YSYEKL. With 6 bases clipped from V and 7 bases from J, the junction kept 8 bases outside the gene matches. CDR3 length: 13 residues. Written as DNA, the CDR3 is TGCGCCAGCAGACGGACAGGCGATGATGAAGCTTTCTTT. This codes for CASRRTGDDEAFF.

This clonotype was seen ten or more times. A read error may explain this, as a much larger clone is one base away. The CDR3 nucleotides are TGTGCCAGTAGTATTCAAGGGGGTGATCAGCCCCAGCATTTT. It yields the protein CASSIQGGDQPQHF. The rearrangement uses TRBV19 and TRBJ1-5; a weak D match, TRBD1 (6 bases). Per germline, CDR1 LNHDA and CDR2 SQIVND (reference sequence). CDR3 length equals 14 residues. Trimming cost V 3 bases and J 5 bases, with 11 bases left between them.

In this sample, this clonotype turned up many times. The chain has TRBV7-3 and TRBJ2-7; TRBD2 aligns across 9 bases. V shed 6 bases, J shed 0 bases, and the junction held 9 bases outside the gene matches. Germline-derived CDR1 and CDR2 are SGHTA and FQGTGA. The CDR3 has 16 amino acids. CDR3 protein: CASRKGSSGVSYEQYF. The CDR3 DNA is TGTGCCAGCAGAAAGGGTTCTAGCGGGGTCTCCTACGAGCAGTACTTC.

At least ten counts were recorded for this clonotype. The chain combines TRBV5-5 with TRBJ2-3; TRBD1 might be the D (5 bases). Gene TRBJ1-5 matches the end of the DNA better, so the J call may be wrong. The CDR3 is 13 residues long. CDR1 is SGHKS and CDR2 is YYEKEE in the germline V gene (reference sequence). The CDR3 reads CASSQTIGTVQHF. CDR3 nucleotide sequence: TGTGCCAGCAGCCAGACGATCGGGACTGTGCAGCATTTT.

This clonotype was found many times. The genes are TRBV7-9 and TRBJ1-2, with a tentative D call TRBD1 (5 bases). Germline V gene lookup returns CDR1 SEHNR and CDR2 FQNEAQ (reference sequence). Trimming left V 8 bases short and J 7 bases short, with 14 bases between. The CDR3 runs to 12 residues. This CDR3 reads CASGLPGTGYTF. The CDR3, as DNA: TGTGCCAGCGGATTACCCGGGACTGGCTACACCTTC.

This clonotype was detected ten times or more. The chain carries TRBV7-2 and TRBJ1-1, with D perhaps matching TRBD1 (6 bases). The V end was cut by 7 bases, the J end by 1 base, with 13 bases between. The germline CDR1 and CDR2 sequences are SGHTA and FQGNSA. This CDR3 comprises 14 residues. The CDR3 DNA is TGTGCCAGCAACAGACAGGACGGGAACACTGAAGCTTTCTTT. Translating it yields CASNRQDGNTEAFF.

In the case of this clonotype: One junction end does not reproduce the germline sequence, and a read error may be involved. The rearrangement joins TRBV7-2 to TRBJ2-7, with 9 bases fitting TRBD1. Germline V gene lookup returns CDR1 SGHTA and CDR2 FQGNSA. The CDR3 is 16 residues long. The DNA of the CDR3 is TGTGCCAGCAGCATCCCGGGACAGGGAGGTTCCTACGAGCGGTACTTC. Residues: CASSIPGQGGSYERYF.

This clonotype showed up just once. Likely a read error: the CDR3 ends without its conserved phenylalanine or tryptophan. This sequence joins TRBV20-1 and TRBJ2-1; 7 bases map to TRBD1. Germline V gene data show CDR1 as DFQATT and CDR2 as SNEGSKA (reference sequence). The CDR3 is 16 amino acids. This chain's CDR3 is CSANTGETSSYKEQFC. DNA for the CDR3: TGCAGTGCTAACACAGGGGAAACGAGCTCCTACAAGGAGCAGTTCTGC.

In its sample, this clonotype was seen many times. The CDR3 nucleotides read TGTGCCAGCAGTGACTCGTTGGAGGCTGGTGGGCAGTATTTT. Protein product: CASSDSLEAGGQYF. The rearrangement joins TRBV6-4 to TRBJ2-3, with D tentatively TRBD2 (5 bases). This CDR3 has 14 residues. CDR1 is MRHNA and CDR2 is SNTAGT in the germline V gene. The V end lost 0 bases, the J end lost 11 bases, and 15 bases lay between the germline ends.

This clonotype was seen at least ten times. The rearrangement joins TRBV5-1 to TRBJ2-3; D gene unclear. The CDR3 runs to 12 residues. Germline V gene sequence: CDR1 SGHRS, CDR2 YFSETQ. Deletions cut 2 bases from V and 5 bases from J, with 6 bases between. The CDR3 DNA reads TGCGCCAGCAGCTTTCTACAAGATACGCAGTATTTT. This gives the protein CASSFLQDTQYF.

The J gene is TRBJ2-7, the V gene TRBV20-1; no firm D call. V was cut by 2 bases and J by 8 bases, with 1 base left in between. The CDR3 length is 8 residues. Germline-derived CDR1 and CDR2 are DFQATT and SNEGSKA (reference sequence). In nucleotides, the CDR3 is TGCAGTGCTAGAAAGCAGTACTTC. Its translation: CSARKQYF.

The rearrangement uses TRBV7-2 and TRBJ2-7; TRBD2 matches at 7 bases. This CDR3 has 13 residues. V dropped 1 base and J dropped 7; count of bases not matched to a gene: 4. Germline V gene data show CDR1 as SGHTA and CDR2 as FQGNSA. Written as DNA, the CDR3 is TGTGCCAGCAGCTTAGGTGGGGGGGGTGAGCAGTACTTC. It yields the protein CASSLGGGGEQYF.

V is TRBV10-3 and J is TRBJ2-7; 15 positions agree with TRBD2. There are 14 residues in the CDR3. The ends lost 8 bases at V and 7 bases at J; junction bases unmatched: 6. Looked up from germline, CDR1 is ENHRY and CDR2 is SYGVKD. The CDR3 protein is CAIGLAGGPDEQYF. Here the CDR3 DNA reads TGTGCCATCGGACTAGCGGGAGGGCCGGATGAGCAGTACTTC.

The genes are TRBV12-3 or TRBV12-4 and TRBJ1-2; no reliable D call. The CDR3 extends over 15 amino acids. Deletions cut 0 bases from V and 2 bases from J, with 10 bases between. DNA for the CDR3: TGTGCCAGCAGTTTAGCAGCCTTCCTAAACTATGGCTACACCTTC. This sequence encodes CASSLAAFLNYGYTF.

The J gene is TRBJ2-7, the V gene TRBV9, with 11 bases aligning to TRBD2. V was pared by 1 base and J by 4 bases, with 4 bases of the junction left unmatched. This CDR3 is 15 amino acids long. Germline loops: CDR1 SGDLS, CDR2 YYNGEE. The CDR3 here is CASSVPGLAEYEQYF. The CDR3 DNA sequence: TGTGCCAGCAGCGTACCGGGACTAGCGGAGTACGAGCAGTACTTC. Filled out from reference TRBV9 and TRBJ2-7, the complete variable domain reads DSGVTQTPKHLITATGQRVTLRCSPRSGDLSVYWYQQSLDQGLQFLIQYYNGEERAKGNILERFSAQQFPDLHSELNLSSLELGDSALYFCASSVPGLAEYEQYFGPGTRLTVT.

This clonotype was detected ten times or more. This chain connects TRBV28 to TRBJ1-1; D is unclear. The CDR3 extends over 11 amino acids. Germline CDR1 reads MDHEN; CDR2 reads SYDVKM. Trimming shortened V by 6 bases and J by 11 bases, and 13 bases separated the two germline ends. CDR3 nucleotide sequence: TGTGCCAGCAGCGTGGTCTTGGCGGCTTTCTTT. It codes for CASSVVLAAFF.

V gene TRBV2 combines with J gene TRBJ2-1; 12 bases map to TRBD2. The trim removed 10 bases at V and 5 bases at J, leaving 9 bases unmatched. This CDR3 is 15 amino acids long. Germline CDR1 reads SNHLY; CDR2 reads FYNNEI. The CDR3 DNA reads as TGTGCCACCGAACCGACTAGCGGGAGACACAATGAGCAGTTCTTC. Translated, it gives CATEPTSGRHNEQFF.

Ten or more counts support this clonotype. The chain employs TRBV7-3 and TRBJ2-1; TRBD2 matches at 7 bases. The CDR3 is made up of 14 amino acids. V shed 2 bases and J 4 bases; nucleotides not matched to a gene: 2. Germline CDR1 SGHTA, CDR2 FQGTGA. In nucleotides, the CDR3 is TGTGCCAGCAGCTTAGGGGGGGAGTACAATGAGCAGTTCTTC. This encodes CASSLGGEYNEQFF.